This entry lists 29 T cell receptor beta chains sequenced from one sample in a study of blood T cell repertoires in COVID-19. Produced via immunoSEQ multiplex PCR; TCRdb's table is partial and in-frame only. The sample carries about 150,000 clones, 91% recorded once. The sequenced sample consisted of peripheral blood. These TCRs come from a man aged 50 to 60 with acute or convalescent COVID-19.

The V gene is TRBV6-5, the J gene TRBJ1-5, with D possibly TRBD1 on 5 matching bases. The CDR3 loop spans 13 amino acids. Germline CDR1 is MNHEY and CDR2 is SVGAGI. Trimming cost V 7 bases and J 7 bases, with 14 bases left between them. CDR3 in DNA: TGTGCCAGCACCGAACGGAGGGGACAGCCCCAGCATTTT. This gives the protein CASTERRGQPQHF.

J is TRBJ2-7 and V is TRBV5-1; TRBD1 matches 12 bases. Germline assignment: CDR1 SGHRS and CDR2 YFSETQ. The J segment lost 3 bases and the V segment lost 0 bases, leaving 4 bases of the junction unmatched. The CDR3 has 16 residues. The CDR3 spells CASSLEGTGGYYEQYF. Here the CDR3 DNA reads TGCGCCAGCAGCTTGGAAGGGACAGGGGGCTACTACGAGCAGTACTTC.

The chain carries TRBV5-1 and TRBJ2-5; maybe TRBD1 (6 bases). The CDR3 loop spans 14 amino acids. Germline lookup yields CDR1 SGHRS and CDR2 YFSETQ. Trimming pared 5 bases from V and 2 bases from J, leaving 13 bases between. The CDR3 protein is CASRQLGQQETQYF. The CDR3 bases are TGCGCCAGCAGACAACTCGGACAGCAAGAGACCCAGTACTTC.

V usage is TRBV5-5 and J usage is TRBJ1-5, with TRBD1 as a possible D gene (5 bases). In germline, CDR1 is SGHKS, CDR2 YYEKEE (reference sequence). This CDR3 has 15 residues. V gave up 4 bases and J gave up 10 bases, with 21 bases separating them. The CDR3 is CASSPSEGSYEPQHF. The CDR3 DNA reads TGTGCCAGCAGCCCCTCGGAGGGGAGCTATGAACCCCAGCATTTT.

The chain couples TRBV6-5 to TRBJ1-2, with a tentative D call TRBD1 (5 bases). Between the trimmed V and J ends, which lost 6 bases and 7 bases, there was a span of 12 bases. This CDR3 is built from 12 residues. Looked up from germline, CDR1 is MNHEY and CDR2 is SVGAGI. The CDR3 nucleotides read TGTGCCAGCAGCAGCGGGGGGATTGGCTACACCTTC. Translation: CASSSGGIGYTF.

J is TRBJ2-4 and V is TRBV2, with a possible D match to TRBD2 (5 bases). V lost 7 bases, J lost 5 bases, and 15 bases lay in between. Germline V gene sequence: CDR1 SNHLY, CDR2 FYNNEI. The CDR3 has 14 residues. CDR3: CASTRRQLQNIQYF. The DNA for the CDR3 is TGTGCCAGCACGCGGAGGCAGCTACAAAACATTCAGTACTTC.

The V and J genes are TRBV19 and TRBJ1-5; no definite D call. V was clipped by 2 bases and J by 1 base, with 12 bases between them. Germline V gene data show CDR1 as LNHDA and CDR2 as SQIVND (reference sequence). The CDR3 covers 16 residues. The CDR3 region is CASSIIGDSSNQPQHF. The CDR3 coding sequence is TGTGCCAGTAGTATAATAGGAGATTCGAGCAATCAGCCCCAGCATTTT.

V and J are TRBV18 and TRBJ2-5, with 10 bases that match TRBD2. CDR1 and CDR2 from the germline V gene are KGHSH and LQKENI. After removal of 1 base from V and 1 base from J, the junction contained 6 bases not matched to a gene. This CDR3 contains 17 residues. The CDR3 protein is CASSPQVAGGSQETQYF. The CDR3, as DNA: TGTGCCAGCTCACCACAGGTAGCGGGGGGATCCCAAGAGACCCAGTACTTC.

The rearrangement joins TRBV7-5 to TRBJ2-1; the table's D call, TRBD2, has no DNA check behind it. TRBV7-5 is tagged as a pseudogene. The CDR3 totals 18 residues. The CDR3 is CVRSLAPSTSGSPNEQFF. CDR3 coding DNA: TGTGTCAGAAGCTTAGCCCCCTCGACTAGCGGGAGCCCTAATGAGCAGTTCTTC.

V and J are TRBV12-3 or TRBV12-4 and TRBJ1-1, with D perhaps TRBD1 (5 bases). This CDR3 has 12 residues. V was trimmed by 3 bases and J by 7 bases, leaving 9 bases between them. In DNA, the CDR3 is TGTGCCAGCAGTTTGTGGCAGGGTGAAGCTTTCTTT. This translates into CASSLWQGEAFF.

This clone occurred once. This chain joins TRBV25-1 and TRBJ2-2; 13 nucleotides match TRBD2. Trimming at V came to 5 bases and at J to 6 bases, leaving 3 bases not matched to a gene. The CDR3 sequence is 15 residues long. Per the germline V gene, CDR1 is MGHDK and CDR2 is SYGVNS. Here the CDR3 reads CASSRTSGGSGELFF. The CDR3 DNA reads TGTGCCAGCAGTCGGACTAGCGGGGGATCCGGGGAGCTGTTTTTT.

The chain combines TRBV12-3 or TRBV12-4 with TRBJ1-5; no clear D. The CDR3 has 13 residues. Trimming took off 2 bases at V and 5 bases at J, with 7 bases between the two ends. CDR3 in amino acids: CASSLIRDQPQHF. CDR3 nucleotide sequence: TGTGCCAGCAGTTTAATCCGGGATCAGCCCCAGCATTTT.

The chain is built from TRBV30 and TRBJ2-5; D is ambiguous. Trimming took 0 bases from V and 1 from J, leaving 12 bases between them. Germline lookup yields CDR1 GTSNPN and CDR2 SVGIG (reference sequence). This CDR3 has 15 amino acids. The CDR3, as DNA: TGTGCCTGGAGTGTACCCAGGTTGACCCAAGAGACCCAGTACTTC. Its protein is CAWSVPRLTQETQYF.

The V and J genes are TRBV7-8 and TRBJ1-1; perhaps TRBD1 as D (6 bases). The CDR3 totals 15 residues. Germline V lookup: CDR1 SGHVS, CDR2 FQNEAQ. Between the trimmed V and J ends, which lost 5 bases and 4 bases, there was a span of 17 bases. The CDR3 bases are TGTGCCAGCAGCCCACCGGGTCGAGGGGGCACTGAAGCTTTCTTT. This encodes CASSPPGRGGTEAFF. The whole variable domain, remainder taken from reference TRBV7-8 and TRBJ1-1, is GAGVSQSPRYKVAKRGQDVALRCDPISGHVSLFWYQQALGQGPEFLTYFQNEAQLDKSGLPSDRFFAERPEGSVSTLKIQRTQQEDSAVYLCASSPPGRGGTEAFFGQGTRLTVV.

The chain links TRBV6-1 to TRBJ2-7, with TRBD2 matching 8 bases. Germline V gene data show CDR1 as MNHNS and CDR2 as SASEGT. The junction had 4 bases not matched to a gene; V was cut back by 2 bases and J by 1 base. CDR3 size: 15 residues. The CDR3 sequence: CASSEWIAGSYEQYF. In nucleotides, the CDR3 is TGTGCCAGCAGTGAATGGATAGCGGGATCCTACGAGCAGTACTTC.

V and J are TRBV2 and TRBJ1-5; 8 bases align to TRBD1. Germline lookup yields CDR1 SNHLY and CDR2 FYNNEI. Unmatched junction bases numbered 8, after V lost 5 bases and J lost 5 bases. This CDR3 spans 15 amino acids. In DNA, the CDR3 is TGTGCCAGCAGTTTGGACAGGGCGGGCGATCAGCCCCAGCATTTT. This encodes CASSLDRAGDQPQHF.

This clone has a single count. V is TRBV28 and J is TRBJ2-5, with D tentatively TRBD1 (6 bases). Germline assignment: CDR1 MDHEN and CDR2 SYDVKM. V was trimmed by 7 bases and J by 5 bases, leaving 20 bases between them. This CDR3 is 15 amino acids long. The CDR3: CASTLGQGFGETQYF. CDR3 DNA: TGTGCCAGCACCTTGGGGCAGGGGTTTGGTGAGACCCAGTACTTC.

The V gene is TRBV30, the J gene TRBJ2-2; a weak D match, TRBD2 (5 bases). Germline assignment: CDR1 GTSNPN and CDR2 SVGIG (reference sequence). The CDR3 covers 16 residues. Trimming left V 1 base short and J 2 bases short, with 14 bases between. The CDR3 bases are TGTGCCTGGAGTGGGAGGACGGGAATAAACACCGGGGAGCTGTTTTTT. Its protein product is CAWSGRTGINTGELFF.

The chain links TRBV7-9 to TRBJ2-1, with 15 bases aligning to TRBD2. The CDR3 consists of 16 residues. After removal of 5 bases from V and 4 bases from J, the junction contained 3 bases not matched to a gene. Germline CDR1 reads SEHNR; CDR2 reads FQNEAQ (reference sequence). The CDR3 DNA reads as TGTGCCAGCAGCAAAGGGACTAGCGGGAGGTACAATGAGCAGTTCTTC. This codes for CASSKGTSGRYNEQFF.

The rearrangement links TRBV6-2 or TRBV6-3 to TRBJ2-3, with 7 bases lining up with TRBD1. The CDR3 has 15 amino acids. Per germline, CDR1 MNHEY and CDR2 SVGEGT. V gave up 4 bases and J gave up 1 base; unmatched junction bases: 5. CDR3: CASSWDRERTDTQYF. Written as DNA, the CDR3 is TGTGCCAGCAGTTGGGACAGAGAACGCACAGATACGCAGTATTTT.

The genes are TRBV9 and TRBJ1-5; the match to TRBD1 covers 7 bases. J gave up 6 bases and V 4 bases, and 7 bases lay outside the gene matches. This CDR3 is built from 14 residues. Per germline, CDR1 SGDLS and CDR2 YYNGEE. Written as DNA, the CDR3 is TGTGCCAGCAGCTCGACAGGGTTGGGTCAGCCCCAGCATTTT. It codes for CASSSTGLGQPQHF. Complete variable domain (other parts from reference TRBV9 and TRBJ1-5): DSGVTQTPKHLITATGQRVTLRCSPRSGDLSVYWYQQSLDQGLQFLIQYYNGEERAKGNILERFSAQQFPDLHSELNLSSLELGDSALYFCASSSTGLGQPQHFGDGTRLSIL.

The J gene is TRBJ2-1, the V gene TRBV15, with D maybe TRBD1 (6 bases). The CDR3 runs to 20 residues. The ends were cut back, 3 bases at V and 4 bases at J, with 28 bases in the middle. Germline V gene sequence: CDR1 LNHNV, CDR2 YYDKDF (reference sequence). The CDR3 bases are TGTGCCACCAGCAGGGGGCTCTGGGGGACCGACCCGAGGGGGTACAATGAGCAGTTCTTC. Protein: CATSRGLWGTDPRGYNEQFF.

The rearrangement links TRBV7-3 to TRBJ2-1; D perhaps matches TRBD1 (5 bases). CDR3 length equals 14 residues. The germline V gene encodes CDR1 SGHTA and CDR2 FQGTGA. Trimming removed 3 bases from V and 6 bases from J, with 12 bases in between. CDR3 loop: CASSFGRVGNEQFF. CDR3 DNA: TGTGCCAGCAGCTTCGGCAGGGTGGGCAATGAGCAGTTCTTC. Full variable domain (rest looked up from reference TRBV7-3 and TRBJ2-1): GAGVSQTPSNKVTEKGKYVELRCDPISGHTALYWYRQSLGQGPEFLIYFQGTGAADDSGLPNDRFFAVRPEGSVSTLKIQRTERGDSAVYLCASSFGRVGNEQFFGPGTRLTVL.

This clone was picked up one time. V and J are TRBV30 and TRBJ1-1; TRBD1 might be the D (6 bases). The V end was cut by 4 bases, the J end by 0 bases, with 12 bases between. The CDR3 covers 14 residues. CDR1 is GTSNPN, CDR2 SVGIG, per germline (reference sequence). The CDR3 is CAWMTGVMNTEAFF. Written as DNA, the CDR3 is TGTGCCTGGATGACAGGAGTTATGAACACTGAAGCTTTCTTT.

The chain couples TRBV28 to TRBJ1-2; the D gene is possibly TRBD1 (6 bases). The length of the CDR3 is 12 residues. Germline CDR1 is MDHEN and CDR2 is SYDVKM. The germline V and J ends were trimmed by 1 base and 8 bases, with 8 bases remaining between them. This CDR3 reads CASSLSQGGYTF. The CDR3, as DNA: TGTGCCAGCAGTTTATCACAGGGCGGCTACACCTTC.

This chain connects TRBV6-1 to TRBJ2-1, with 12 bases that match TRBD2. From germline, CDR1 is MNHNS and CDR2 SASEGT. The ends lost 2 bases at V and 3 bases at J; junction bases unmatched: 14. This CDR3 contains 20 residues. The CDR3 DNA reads TGTGCCAGCAGTGAATTGGGGACACAGGTACTAGCGGGAGGCTACAATGAGCAGTTCTTC. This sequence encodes CASSELGTQVLAGGYNEQFF.

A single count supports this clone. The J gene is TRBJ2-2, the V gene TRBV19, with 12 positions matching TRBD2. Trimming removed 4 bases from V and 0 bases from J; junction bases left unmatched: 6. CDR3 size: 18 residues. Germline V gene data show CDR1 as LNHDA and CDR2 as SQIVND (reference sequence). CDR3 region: CASSTPGLAGSNTGELFF. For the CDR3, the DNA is TGTGCCAGTAGTACTCCAGGACTAGCGGGATCGAACACCGGGGAGCTGTTTTTT.

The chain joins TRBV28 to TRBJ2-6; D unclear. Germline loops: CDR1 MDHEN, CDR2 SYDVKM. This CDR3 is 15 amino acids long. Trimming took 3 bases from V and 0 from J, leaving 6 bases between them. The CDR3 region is CASSFLSSGANVLTF. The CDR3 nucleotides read TGTGCCAGCAGTTTTTTGAGCTCTGGGGCCAACGTCCTGACTTTC.

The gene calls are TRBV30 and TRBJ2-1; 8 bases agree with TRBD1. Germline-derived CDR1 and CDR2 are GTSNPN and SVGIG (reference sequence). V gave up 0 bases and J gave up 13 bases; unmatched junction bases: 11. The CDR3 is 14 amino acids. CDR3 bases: TGTGCCTGGAGTGTAGTTTTCGGGACAGGAGGTCAGTTCTTC. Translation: CAWSVVFGTGGQFF.